This TCR beta chain emerged from a study of Ad26.COV2.S vaccination and SARS-CoV-2 variants. Study-wide context: Once or twice, 56 days apart, Ad26.COV2.S was delivered intramuscularly.

CDR1 and CDR2 from the germline V gene are MNHEY and SVGAGI. This CDR3 comprises 14 residues. V was clipped by 7 bases and J by 3 bases; unmatched bases: 6. Whole-study findings and limits: Breadth of non-spike TCRs did not differ between vaccinees and placebo recipients.

Repertoires were generated with immunoSEQ multiplex PCR, while TCRdb's copy carries only in-frame clones and drops some. This table holds about 350,000 clones, approximately 90% found once. The treatment here: 15 to 20 received Ad26.COV2.S at low or high dose, single or two shots; roughly 5 received placebo; per-sample allocation not given. Day 63 following the first vaccine or placebo injection was when the samples were taken. Concerning this clone: Its specificity is unknown.

V is TRBV6-5 and J is TRBJ1-1, with 9 positions matching TRBD1. The sequence derives from a person between 18 and 59 years old who received the Ad26.COV2.S COVID-19 vaccine or a placebo. Sequencing was performed on peripheral blood, taken in a trial of Ad26.COV2.S vaccine versus placebo. This CDR3 reads CASNRGLGDTEAFF. CDR3 bases: TGTGCCAGCAACAGGGGGCTTGGGGACACTGAAGCTTTCTTT.